The present T cell receptor beta chain was sequenced within a study of T cell responses to AZD1222 COVID-19 vaccine. The protocol was immunoSEQ multiplex PCR, while the TCRdb copy is restricted to in-frame clones and leaves out a portion. The data contain about 150,000 clones, around 85% of them seen just once; the ten biggest clones take up roughly 5%. With regard to this clone: Its antigen is unidentified.

General study results and limits: Most donors were white British, females outnumbered males, and clonal diversity was possibly underestimated. Once two AZD1222 doses were given, Spike-specific TCR breadth and depth went up.

Trimming pared 7 bases from V and 0 bases from J, leaving 7 bases between. Germline V gene lookup returns CDR1 MNHEY and CDR2 SVGAGI. The CDR3 has 14 residues. The clonotype originates from an adult in good health. The material was peripheral blood, obtained on day 0 of MenACWY control vaccination. The chain joins TRBV6-5 to TRBJ2-6, with D unresolved. The CDR3 sequence is CASTARSGANVLTF. The CDR3 region has the DNA TGTGCCAGCACTGCCCGCTCTGGGGCCAACGTCCTGACTTTC.